Described below is a single TCR beta chain sequence and its context. TCRdb's table, derived via immunoSEQ multiplex PCR, lists solely in-frame clones and lacks some. The data contain 250,000 to 300,000 clones, about 89% of them singletons. Individuals aged roughly 18 to 95 years were recruited from 24 US areas. This entry is derived from a study of blood T cell repertoires in COVID-19. As for the study in general: From the United States, Italy and Spain came samples of acute and convalescent COVID-19.

The CDR3 runs to 13 residues. CDR1 is SNHLY, CDR2 FYNNEI, per germline. V lost 7 bases, J lost 3 bases, and 11 bases lay in between. Sequencing used PBMCs or T cells enriched from blood (not recorded which). This clonotype was obtained from a man aged 35 to 55 who had recovered from COVID-19. V usage is TRBV2 and J usage is TRBJ2-3; weak D call: TRBD2 (5 bases). The CDR3 nucleotides read TGTGCCAGCAAAGGAGCGGAAACAGATACGCAGTATTTT. It is translated as CASKGAETDTQYF.